This T cell receptor beta chain was observed in a study of a mutant IDH1 vaccine in newly diagnosed glioma. Whole-study findings and limits: Apparently unrelated to pseudoprogression were changes in the top peripheral T cell clonotypes.

Stated time point: baseline, week 1 (first vaccination visit). Treatment defined: pre-vaccination baseline after standard-of-care therapy. Concerning this clone: Its antigen is unknown.

Generated by immunoSEQ multiplex PCR, the TCRdb table keeps only in-frame clones and is missing some. The profile shows some 100,000 clones, 83% of them singletons. The sequencing used PBMCs, collected from a glioma patient treated with radiotherapy, temozolomide or both. The TCR sequence derives from a woman between 45 and 60 years old with glioma.

The CDR3, as DNA: TGCAGCGCTCGAAGCCGATCGGGCACAGATACGCAGTATTTT. This gives the protein CSARSRSGTDTQYF. V gene TRBV29-1 combines with J gene TRBJ2-3; no definite D call. This CDR3 has 14 amino acids. The germline V gene encodes CDR1 SQVTM and CDR2 ANQGSEA. With 7 bases removed from V and 1 base from J, the gap between germline ends came to 15 bases.